Listed below are T cell receptor beta chains from one sample, sequenced in a study of technical replicates of blood from a few donors. Measured with immunoSEQ multiplex PCR; TCRdb has only the in-frame clones, and not every one. This sample has just over 80,000 clones, with approximately 94% found just once. The sample was T cells isolated from PBMCs. The receptor set was obtained from a human donor in good health. Each CDR3 is given with its conserved first and last residue.

cdr3_length j_call v_call cdr3_aa
13 TRBJ2-1 TRBV5-6 CASSLIVDNEQFF
14 TRBJ1-3 TRBV9 CASSFTPGGNTIYF
13 TRBJ2-7 TRBV27 CASSWRENYEQYF
15 TRBJ2-5 TRBV7-3 CASSLGGQGKETQYF
16 TRBJ2-7 TRBV28 CASSLRWLAGRYEQYF
9 TRBJ1-1 TRBV29-1 CSDGGIAFF
16 TRBJ1-2 TRBV13 CASSIPRDRGIYGYTF
13 TRBJ2-7 TRBV29-1 CSVEKRGKYEQYF
15 TRBJ2-1 TRBV25-1 CASSEWTLSYNEQFF
15 TRBJ2-2 TRBV6-5 CASSYSTGTTGELFF
13 TRBJ1-3 TRBV5-6 CASSSTAGNTIYF
16 TRBJ2-3 TRBV11-2 CASSSWAGGHTDTQYF
13 TRBJ2-7 TRBV27 CASSLSQGNEQYF
15 TRBJ2-3 TRBV6-4 CASSDGGSGADTQYF
15 TRBJ1-5 TRBV5-1 CASSPGTDSNQPQHF
13 TRBJ2-7 TRBV27 CASSFSRIYEQYF
14 TRBJ1-1 TRBV10-1 CASRVHGDCTEAFF
13 TRBJ2-7 TRBV6-5 CASRIAVDYEQYF
17 TRBJ2-5 TRBV4-1 CASSPRLAGGPMETQYF
14 TRBJ2-1 TRBV7-3 CASSKVEVPNEQFF
13 TRBJ1-1 TRBV18 CASSPPGDTEAFF
15 TRBJ2-7 TRBV2 CASRESSGISYEQYF
18 TRBJ1-2 TRBV4-2 CASSQDITPGQGVFGYTF
14 TRBJ2-7 TRBV5-1 CASSRDRVKYEQYF
13 TRBJ1-2 TRBV7-3 CASSRGHTEGYTF
13 TRBJ1-1 TRBV9 CASSVRRNTEAFF
14 TRBJ2-7 TRBV29-1 CSCMLGLGAYEQYF
13 TRBJ1-5 TRBV29-1 CSVVVSFNQPQHF
16 TRBJ2-7 TRBV7-8 CASSLDRTSVSYEQYF
18 TRBJ2-1 TRBV10-1 CASSESGRWGRSYNEQFF
15 TRBJ1-2 TRBV7-3 CASSLMVGDSYGYTF
16 TRBJ2-2 TRBV2 CASVSSGTENTGELFF
16 TRBJ2-1 TRBV6-6 CASIDFPLLTYNEQFF
15 TRBJ2-7 TRBV19 CASSSSGSGTYEQYF
11 TRBJ2-3 TRBV28 CASTTVDTQYF
9 TRBJ2-7 TRBV6-7 CAIERGRYF
15 TRBJ2-7 TRBV9 CASSASGQLTYEQYF
14 TRBJ1-2 TRBV2 CASSPPGQGDGYTF
19 TRBJ2-2 TRBV9 CASSGGQGPQGMNTGELFF